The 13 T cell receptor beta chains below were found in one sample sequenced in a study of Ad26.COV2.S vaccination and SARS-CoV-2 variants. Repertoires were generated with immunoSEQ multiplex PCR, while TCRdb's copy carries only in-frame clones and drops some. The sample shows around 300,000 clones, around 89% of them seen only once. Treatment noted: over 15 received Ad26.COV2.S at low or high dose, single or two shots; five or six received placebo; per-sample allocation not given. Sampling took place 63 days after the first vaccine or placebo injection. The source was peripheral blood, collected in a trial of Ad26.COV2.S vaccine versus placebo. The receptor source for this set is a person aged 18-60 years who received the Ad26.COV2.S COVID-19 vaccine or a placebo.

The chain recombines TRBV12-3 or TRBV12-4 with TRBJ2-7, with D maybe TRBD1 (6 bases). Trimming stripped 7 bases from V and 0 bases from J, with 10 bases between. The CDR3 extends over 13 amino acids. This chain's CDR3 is CASTRTDSYEQYF. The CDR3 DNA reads TGTGCCAGCACTCGGACAGACTCCTACGAGCAGTACTTC.

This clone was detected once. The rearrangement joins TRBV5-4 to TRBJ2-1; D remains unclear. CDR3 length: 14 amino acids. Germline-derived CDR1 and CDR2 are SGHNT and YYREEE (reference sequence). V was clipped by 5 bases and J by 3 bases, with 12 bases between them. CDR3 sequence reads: CASRQSTDYNEQFF. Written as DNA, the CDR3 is TGTGCCAGCAGACAGTCGACGGACTACAATGAGCAGTTCTTC.

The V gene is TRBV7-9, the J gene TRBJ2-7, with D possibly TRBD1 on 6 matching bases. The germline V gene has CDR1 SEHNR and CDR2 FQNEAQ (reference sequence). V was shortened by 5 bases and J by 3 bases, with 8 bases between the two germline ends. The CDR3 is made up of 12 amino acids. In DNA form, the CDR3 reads TGTGCCAGCAGCGGGGACAACTACGAGCAGTACTTC. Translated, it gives CASSGDNYEQYF.

In DNA, the CDR3 is TGTGCCAGCAGCTTAGAGGGGCCTAGGGAAAAACTGTTTTTT. Protein: CASSLEGPREKLFF. V and J are TRBV7-8 and TRBJ1-4, with D tentatively TRBD1 (5 bases). The germline V gene has CDR1 SGHVS and CDR2 FQNEAQ. Trimming stripped 1 base from V and 8 bases from J, with 11 bases between. There are 14 residues in the CDR3.

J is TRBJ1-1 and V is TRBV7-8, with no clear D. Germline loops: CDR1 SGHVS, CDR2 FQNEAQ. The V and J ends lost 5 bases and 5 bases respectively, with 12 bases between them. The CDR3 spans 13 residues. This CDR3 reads CASSAEFRTEAFF. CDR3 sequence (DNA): TGTGCCAGCAGCGCAGAGTTTAGAACTGAAGCTTTCTTT. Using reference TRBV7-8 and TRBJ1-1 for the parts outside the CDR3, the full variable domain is GAGVSQSPRYKVAKRGQDVALRCDPISGHVSLFWYQQALGQGPEFLTYFQNEAQLDKSGLPSDRFFAERPEGSVSTLKIQRTQQEDSAVYLCASSAEFRTEAFFGQGTRLTVV.

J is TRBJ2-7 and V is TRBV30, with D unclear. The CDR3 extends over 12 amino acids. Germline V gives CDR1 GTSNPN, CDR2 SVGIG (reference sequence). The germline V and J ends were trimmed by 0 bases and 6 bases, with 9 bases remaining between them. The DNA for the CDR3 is TGTGCCTGGAGTGTACGGCGGTCCGAGCAGTACTTC. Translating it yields CAWSVRRSEQYF.

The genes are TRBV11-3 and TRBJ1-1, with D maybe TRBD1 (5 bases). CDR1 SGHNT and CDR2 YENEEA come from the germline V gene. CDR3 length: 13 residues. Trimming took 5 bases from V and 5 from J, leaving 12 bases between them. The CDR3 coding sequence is TGTGCCAGCAGCCCCCCAGGGAAGACTGAAGCTTTCTTT. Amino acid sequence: CASSPPGKTEAFF.

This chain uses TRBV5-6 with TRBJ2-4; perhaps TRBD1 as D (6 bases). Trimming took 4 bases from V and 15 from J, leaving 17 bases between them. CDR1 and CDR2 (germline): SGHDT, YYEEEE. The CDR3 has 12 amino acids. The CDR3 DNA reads TGTGCCAGCAGCCTGGACAGCCAGCCAAGGTACTTC. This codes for CASSLDSQPRYF.

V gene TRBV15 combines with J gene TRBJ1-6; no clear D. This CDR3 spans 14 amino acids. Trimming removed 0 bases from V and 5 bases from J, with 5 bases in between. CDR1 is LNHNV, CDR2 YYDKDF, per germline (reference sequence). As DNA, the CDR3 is TGTGCCACCAGCAGAGACAGAAATAATTCACCCCTCCACTTT. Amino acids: CATSRDRNNSPLHF.

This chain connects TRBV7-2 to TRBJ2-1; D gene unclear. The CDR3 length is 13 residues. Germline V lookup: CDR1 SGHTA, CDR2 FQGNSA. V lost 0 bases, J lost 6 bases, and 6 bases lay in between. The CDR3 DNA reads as TGTGCCAGCAGCTTAGCCCGACGCAATGAGCAGTTCTTC. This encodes CASSLARRNEQFF.

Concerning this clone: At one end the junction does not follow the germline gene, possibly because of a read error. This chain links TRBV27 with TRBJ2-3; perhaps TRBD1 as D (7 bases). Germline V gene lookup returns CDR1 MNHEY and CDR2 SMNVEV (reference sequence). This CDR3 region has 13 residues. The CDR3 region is CTSRGALTDTQYF. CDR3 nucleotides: TGTACCAGCAGGGGGGCATTGACAGATACGCAGTATTTT.

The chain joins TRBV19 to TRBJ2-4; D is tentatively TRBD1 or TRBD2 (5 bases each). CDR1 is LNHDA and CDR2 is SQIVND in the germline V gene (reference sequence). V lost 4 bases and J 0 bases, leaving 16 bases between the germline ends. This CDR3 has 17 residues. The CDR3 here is CASSTEAGTLAKNIQYF. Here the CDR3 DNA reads TGTGCCAGTAGTACGGAGGCAGGGACCTTAGCCAAAAACATTCAGTACTTC.

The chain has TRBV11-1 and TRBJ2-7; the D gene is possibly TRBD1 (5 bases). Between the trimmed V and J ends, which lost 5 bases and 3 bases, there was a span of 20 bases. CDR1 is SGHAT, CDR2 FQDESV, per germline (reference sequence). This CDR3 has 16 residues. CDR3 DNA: TGTGCCAGCAGCCCGAAGATACGCAGGGATTTCTACGAGCAGTACTTC. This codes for CASSPKIRRDFYEQYF.